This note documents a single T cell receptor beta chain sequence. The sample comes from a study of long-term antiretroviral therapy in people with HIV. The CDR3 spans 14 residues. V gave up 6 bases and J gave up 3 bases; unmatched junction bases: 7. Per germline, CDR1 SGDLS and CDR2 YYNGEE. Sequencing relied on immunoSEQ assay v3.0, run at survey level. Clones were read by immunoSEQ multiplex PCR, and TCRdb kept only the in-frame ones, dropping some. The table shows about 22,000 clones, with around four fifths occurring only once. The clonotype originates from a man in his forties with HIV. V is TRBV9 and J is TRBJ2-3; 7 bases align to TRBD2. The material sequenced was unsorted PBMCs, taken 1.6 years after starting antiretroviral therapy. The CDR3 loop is CASTGGSVTDTQYF. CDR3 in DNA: TGTGCCAGCACGGGCGGGAGTGTGACAGATACGCAGTATTTT.